The present entry profiles one T cell receptor beta chain with its context. The source of the sample is a study of CD8+ T cells in alopecia areata. As to treatment: oral pan-JAK inhibitor, 5-10 mg twice daily. Isolated RNA was reverse transcribed into cDNA used as the sequencing template. Some clones are missing from TCRdb's copy, which holds only in-frame ones; the method was immunoSEQ multiplex PCR. The data hold around 290,000 clones, with 58% observed a single time. The TCR was taken from a human donor with alopecia areata. The sequencing used CD4+ T cells sorted from blood, collected at week 24, from a patient treated with tofacitinib.

The CDR3: CASSLLGTGGTEAFF. The CDR3 coding sequence is TGTGCCAGCAGCTTACTAGGGACAGGGGGCACTGAAGCTTTCTTT. The chain is built from TRBV11-2 and TRBJ1-1, with 11 nucleotides matching TRBD1. The trim removed 2 bases at V and 4 bases at J, leaving 3 bases unmatched. This CDR3 region has 15 residues. CDR1 is SGHAT, CDR2 FQNNGV, per germline.